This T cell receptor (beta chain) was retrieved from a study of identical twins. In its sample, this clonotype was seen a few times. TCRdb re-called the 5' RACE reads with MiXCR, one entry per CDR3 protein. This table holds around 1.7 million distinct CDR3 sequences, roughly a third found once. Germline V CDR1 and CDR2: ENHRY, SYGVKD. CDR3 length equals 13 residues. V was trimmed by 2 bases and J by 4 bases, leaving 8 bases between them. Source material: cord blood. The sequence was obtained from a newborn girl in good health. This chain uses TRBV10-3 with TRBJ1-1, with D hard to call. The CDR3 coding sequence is TGTGCCATCAGTGAGACCGAAGCCACTGAAGCTTTCTTT. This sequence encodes CAISETEATEAFF.